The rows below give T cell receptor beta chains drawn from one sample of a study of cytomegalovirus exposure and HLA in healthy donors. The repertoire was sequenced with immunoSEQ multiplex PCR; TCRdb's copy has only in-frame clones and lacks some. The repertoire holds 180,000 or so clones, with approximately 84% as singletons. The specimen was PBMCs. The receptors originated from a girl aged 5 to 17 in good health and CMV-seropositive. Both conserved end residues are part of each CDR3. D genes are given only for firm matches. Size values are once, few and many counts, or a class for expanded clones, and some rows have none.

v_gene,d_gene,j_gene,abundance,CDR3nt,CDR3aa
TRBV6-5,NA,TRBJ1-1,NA,TGTGCCAGCAGTTACGATATTTCGTATAGCGCTGAAGCTTTCTTT,CASSYDISYSAEAFF
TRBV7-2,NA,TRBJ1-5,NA,TGTGCCAGCAGCTCTCGGGGGGGATTTCAGCCCCAGCATTTT,CASSSRGGFQPQHF
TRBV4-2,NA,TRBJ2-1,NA,TGTGCCAGCAGCCTCTCGGGAGTCAATGAGCAGTTCTTC,CASSLSGVNEQFF
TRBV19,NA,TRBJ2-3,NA,TGTGCCAGTAGTATTCTATCGGCGGGCCCAGATACGCAGTATTTT,CASSILSAGPDTQYF
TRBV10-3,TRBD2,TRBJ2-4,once,TGTGCCATCAGTGAGTTTCTAGCGGGCATTAGGGGAGCCAAAAACATTCAGTACTTC,CAISEFLAGIRGAKNIQYF
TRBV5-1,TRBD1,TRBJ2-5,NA,TGCGCCAGCAGCTGGGGACAGGGCAACCAAGAGACCCAGTACTTC,CASSWGQGNQETQYF
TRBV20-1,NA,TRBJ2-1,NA,TGCAGTGCTAATCAATACAATGAGCAGTTCTTC,CSANQYNEQFF
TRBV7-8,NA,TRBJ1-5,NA,TGTGCCAGCAGCTTAGGTTCCGTGTTTGTCGATCAGCCCCAGCATTTT,CASSLGSVFVDQPQHF
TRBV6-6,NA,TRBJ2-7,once,TGTGCCAGCAGTCTAACCGGGGAGCAGTACTTC,CASSLTGEQYF
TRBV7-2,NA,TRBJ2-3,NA,TGTGCCAGCAGCTTAGGGAGCGGCACAGATACGCAGTATTTT,CASSLGSGTDTQYF
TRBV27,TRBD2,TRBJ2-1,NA,TGTGCCAGCAGTTACGCGGGACTAGCGGGAGGGCCAGGCTACAATGAGCAGTTCTTC,CASSYAGLAGGPGYNEQFF
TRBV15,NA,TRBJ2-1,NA,TGTGCCACCAGCTCCCGTCTCCTAGCATTAGTCGGGGTTGAGCAGTTCTTC,CATSSRLLALVGVEQFF